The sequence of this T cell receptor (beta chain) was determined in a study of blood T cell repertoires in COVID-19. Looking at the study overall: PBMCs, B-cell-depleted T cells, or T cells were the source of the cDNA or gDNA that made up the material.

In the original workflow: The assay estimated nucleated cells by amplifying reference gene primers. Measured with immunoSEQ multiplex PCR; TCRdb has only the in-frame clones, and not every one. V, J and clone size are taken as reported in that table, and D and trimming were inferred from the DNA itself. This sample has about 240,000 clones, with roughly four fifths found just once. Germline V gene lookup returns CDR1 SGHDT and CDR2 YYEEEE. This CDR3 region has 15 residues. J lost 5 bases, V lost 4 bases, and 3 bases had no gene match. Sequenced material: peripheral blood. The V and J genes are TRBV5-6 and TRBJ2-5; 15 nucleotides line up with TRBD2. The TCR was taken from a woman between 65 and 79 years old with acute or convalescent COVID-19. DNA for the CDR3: TGTGCCAGCAGCCCTGGGACTAGCGGGGGGGAGACCCAGTACTTC. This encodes CASSPGTSGGETQYF. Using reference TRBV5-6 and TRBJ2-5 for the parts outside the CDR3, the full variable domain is DAGVTQSPTHLIKTRGQQVTLRCSPKSGHDTVSWYQQALGQGPQFIFQYYEEEERQRGNFPDRFSGHQFPNYSSELNVNALLLGDSALYLCASSPGTSGGETQYFGPGTRLLVL.